This T cell receptor beta chain derives from a study of control samples from healthy donors and cancer patients. Clones were sequenced by immunoSEQ multiplex PCR, and TCRdb holds only the in-frame ones, with some missing. The sample records roughly 68,000 clones, about 83% being singletons. J gave up 4 bases and V 5 bases, and 5 bases lay outside the gene matches. The V gene's germline CDR1 is SGHVS and CDR2 FQNEAQ. This CDR3 spans 15 amino acids. Material for sequencing was blood. The clonotype was recovered from a man between 60 and 70 years old in good health. This chain links TRBV7-8 with TRBJ1-5, with 10 bases identical to TRBD1. Here the CDR3 DNA reads TGTGCCAGCAGCCCCGGACAGGGGGTGAATCAGCCCCAGCATTTT. Translating gives CASSPGQGVNQPQHF. Variable domain in full (rest from reference TRBV7-8 and TRBJ1-5): GAGVSQSPRYKVAKRGQDVALRCDPISGHVSLFWYQQALGQGPEFLTYFQNEAQLDKSGLPSDRFFAERPEGSVSTLKIQRTQQEDSAVYLCASSPGQGVNQPQHFGDGTRLSIL.